This T cell receptor (beta chain) was recorded in a study of blood T cells in healthy people across ages. A J-beta primer mix and a sample-barcoded 5' primer were used in a second PCR of roughly 7 to 12 cycles. TCRdb independently ran MiXCR on the 5' RACE reads; one entry per CDR3 protein. The sample carries 550,000 to 650,000 distinct CDR3 sequences, around 31% recorded once. This clonotype occurred a few times. The CDR3 covers 13 residues. J gave up 3 bases and V 3 bases, and 1 base lay outside the gene matches. Per the germline V gene, CDR1 is LNHDA and CDR2 is SQIVND (reference sequence). Sequenced: blood. V usage is TRBV19 and J usage is TRBJ1-1, with TRBD1 matching over 7 bases. The origin of this receptor is a woman aged 80 or over in good health. The CDR3 sequence is CASSMGQYTEAFF. As DNA, the CDR3 is TGTGCCAGTAGTATGGGACAGTACACTGAAGCTTTCTTT.